This TCR beta chain was identified during a study of T-cell reconstitution after alpha-beta-depleted transplantation in children. The germline V gene encodes CDR1 SGHRS and CDR2 YFSETQ. Trimming cost V 4 bases and J 0 bases; bases outside gene matches: 9. The CDR3 runs to 19 residues. Molecular barcoding with unique molecular identifiers was used for the TCRbeta library. TCRdb ran MiXCR on the PCR reads and lists one entry per CDR3 protein. The sample consists of about 440,000 distinct CDR3 sequences, over 40% of them appearing once. Study observations and caveats: Newly generated T cells supplied most T-cell counts and diversity one year post-transplant. The origin of alpha-beta T cells about two months after transplant was reportedly several hundred expanded graft clones. From surviving recipient T cells and thymic progenitors came the high day-60 TCRbeta diversity observed in some patients.

With respect to this clonotype: As yet, its antigen is unknown.

The TCR sequence derives from a girl aged 2-15 years with aplastic anemia, due to receive a stem cell transplant. This specimen consisted of PBMCs, obtained before TCRalphabeta/CD19-depleted stem cell transplant. This chain links TRBV5-1 with TRBJ2-1; 14 positions agree with TRBD2. The CDR3 spells CASSRTSGGFVSSYNEQFF. CDR3 DNA sequence: TGCGCCAGCAGCCGGACTAGCGGGGGGTTTGTTAGCTCCTACAATGAGCAGTTCTTC.